These T cell receptor beta chains were read from a single sample in a study of T cells in Graves' hyperthyroidism and ophthalmopathy. MiXCR, run by TCRdb on the multiplex PCR reads, gives a single entry per CDR3 protein. Found here are around 500,000 distinct CDR3 sequences, about 16% of them singletons; the top ten hold 25% to 35%. The specimen was blood. These receptor sequences come from a woman aged 30 to 39 with Graves' ophthalmopathy. CDR3s include the opening cysteine and the closing phenylalanine or tryptophan. A D gene is named only where the DNA matches it firmly. Not all rows give a size; the values are once, few, many and, for expanded clones, a class.

V	D	J	size	CDR3	DNA
TRBV7-3	-	TRBJ2-1	many	CASSLAAERNEQFF	TGTGCCAGCAGCTTGGCGGCCGAAAGGAATGAGCAGTTCTTC
TRBV12-3/TRBV12-4	-	TRBJ1-2	many	CASIPSPGTDLTNYGYTF	TGTGCCAGCATCCCCAGCCCCGGGACCGACCTTACTAACTATGGCTACACCTTC
TRBV7-8	TRBD2	TRBJ2-1	-	CASSLIPGLAGVNEQFF	TGTGCCAGCAGCTTAATACCGGGACTAGCGGGAGTGAATGAGCAGTTCTTC
TRBV20-1	TRBD2	TRBJ2-7	many	CSARDSGSYEQYF	TGCAGTGCTAGAGATAGCGGGAGTTACGAGCAGTACTTC
TRBV7-2	-	TRBJ1-1	few	CASSFSPLNTEAFF	TGTGCCAGCAGCTTTTCACCTTTGAACACTGAAGCTTTCTTT
TRBV5-8	-	TRBJ1-2	many	CASSLGWGPSSSYTF	TGTGCCAGCAGCTTGGGGTGGGGACCTTCGTCCAGCTACACCTTC
TRBV7-2	TRBD2	TRBJ2-4	many	CASSPPGLAGVAKNIQYF	TGTGCCAGCAGCCCACCGGGACTAGCGGGGGTAGCCAAAAACATTCAGTACTTC
TRBV7-9	-	TRBJ2-7	few	CASSYLGRQYEQYF	TGTGCCAGCAGCTACTTGGGACGTCAATACGAGCAGTACTTC
TRBV15	TRBD2	TRBJ2-3	many	CATSTTREADTQYF	TGTGCCACCAGCACGACGCGGGAGGCAGATACGCAGTATTTT
TRBV30	-	TRBJ1-2	many	CAWQKSLSINYGYTF	TGTGCCTGGCAGAAAAGCCTCAGCATTAACTATGGCTACACCTTC
TRBV6-1	-	TRBJ2-2	-	CASSPIQDGAGELFF	TGTGCCAGCAGCCCGATCCAGGACGGGGCCGGGGAGCTGTTTTTT
TRBV20-1	TRBD1	TRBJ1-2	-	CSATGQGIYYGYTF	TGCAGTGCTACCGGACAGGGGATTTACTATGGCTACACCTTC
TRBV9	TRBD1	TRBJ2-5	-	CASSLIPSGGGETQYF	TGTGCCAGCAGCCTAATACCTTCAGGGGGCGGGGAGACCCAGTACTTC
TRBV18	-	TRBJ2-7	many	CASSPRADYEQYF	TGTGCCAGCTCACCACGGGCAGACTACGAGCAGTACTTC
TRBV10-2	-	TRBJ2-5	-	CASEGGQTQYF	TGCGCCAGCGAGGGGGGCCAGACCCAGTACTTC
TRBV29-1	-	TRBJ2-7	-	CSARGASAYEQYF	TGCAGCGCCAGGGGGGCTAGCGCCTACGAGCAGTACTTC
TRBV12-3/TRBV12-4	-	TRBJ2-1	many	CASTLTGTEQFF	TGTGCCAGCACCCTAACCGGGACAGAGCAGTTCTTC
TRBV28	-	TRBJ2-7	-	CASSPLGSVYEQYF	TGTGCCAGCAGTCCCCTGGGTAGCGTTTACGAGCAGTACTTC
TRBV6-5	TRBD1	TRBJ2-7	many	CASSYSAGQGYEQYF	TGTGCCAGCAGTTACTCGGCTGGACAGGGATACGAGCAGTACTTC
TRBV30	-	TRBJ2-1	many	CAWTPPPGVNEQFF	TGTGCCTGGACCCCCCCACCGGGAGTCAATGAGCAGTTCTTC
TRBV13	-	TRBJ2-3	many	CASSSLAGRSTDTQYF	TGTGCCAGCAGCTCCCTGGCGGGACGAAGCACAGATACGCAGTATTTT
TRBV29-1	-	TRBJ2-5	many	CSVEIASQETQYF	TGCAGCGTTGAGATAGCCTCCCAAGAGACCCAGTACTTC
TRBV5-6	-	TRBJ2-4	-	CASSSYNRRTINIQYF	TGTGCCAGCAGCTCCTACAACCGTAGGACCATAAACATTCAGTACTTC
TRBV11-2	-	TRBJ2-7	many	CASSLKYEQYF	TGTGCCAGCAGCTTAAAATACGAGCAGTACTTC
TRBV29-1	-	TRBJ2-2	few	CSVEVRRLGRYTGELFF	TGCAGCGTTGAAGTCCGACGATTAGGCCGCTACACCGGGGAGCTGTTTTTT
TRBV25-1	TRBD2	TRBJ2-1	-	CASSETRTSGYNEQFF	TGTGCCAGCAGTGAGACACGGACTAGCGGATACAATGAGCAGTTCTTC
TRBV20-1	-	TRBJ2-1	-	CSARSPSEPDEQFF	TGCAGTGCTAGATCACCCTCTGAGCCGGATGAGCAGTTCTTC
TRBV12-3/TRBV12-4	-	TRBJ2-2	few	CASSLQSPGQLRANTGELFF	TGTGCCAGCAGTTTGCAAAGCCCCGGACAGCTCAGGGCGAACACCGGGGAGCTGTTTTTT
TRBV6-1	-	TRBJ2-1	few	CASRTLVHNEQFF	TGTGCCAGCAGAACACTAGTCCACAATGAGCAGTTCTTC
TRBV18	-	TRBJ2-1	many	CASSPKQVKGNEQFF	TGTGCCAGCTCACCCAAGCAGGTTAAAGGCAATGAGCAGTTCTTC
TRBV30	-	TRBJ2-1	many	CAWSTGAENEQFF	TGTGCCTGGAGTACGGGAGCCGAGAATGAGCAGTTCTTC
TRBV11-1	TRBD1	TRBJ2-5	-	CASSLSGTGGQETQYF	TGTGCCAGCAGTTTATCGGGTACAGGGGGCCAAGAGACCCAGTACTTC
TRBV5-6	TRBD1	TRBJ2-3	many	CASSLWTGGSRTDTQYF	TGTGCCAGCAGCTTGTGGACAGGGGGCAGTAGGACAGATACGCAGTATTTT
TRBV30	-	TRBJ1-1	many	CAWSVLLGGHTEAFF	TGTGCCTGGAGTGTACTCTTGGGGGGGCACACTGAAGCTTTCTTT
TRBV30	-	TRBJ1-3	many	CAWSVDGTIYF	TGTGCCTGGAGTGTCGACGGAACCATATATTTT
TRBV30	-	TRBJ1-6	many	CAWRQIINSPLHF	TGTGCCTGGCGACAGATAATTAATTCACCCCTCCACTTT
TRBV28	-	TRBJ2-1	-	CASNRGFYNEQFF	TGTGCCAGCAATAGGGGTTTCTACAATGAGCAGTTCTTC
TRBV20-1	-	TRBJ2-2	few	CSARDLVRWAGGELFF	TGCAGTGCTAGAGATTTGGTCCGGTGGGCGGGCGGGGAGCTGTTTTTT
TRBV7-8	TRBD1	TRBJ1-5	few	CASSSQTGSYSNQPQRF	TGTGCCAGCAGCTCGCAGACAGGGAGCTATAGCAATCAGCCCCAGCGTTTT
TRBV19	TRBD1	TRBJ2-5	few	CASNLGQGAWETQYF	TGTGCCAGTAATCTCGGACAGGGGGCGTGGGAGACCCAGTACTTC
TRBV20-1	TRBD2	TRBJ2-3	many	CSASGLAATDTQYF	TGCAGTGCTTCTGGACTAGCTGCGACAGATACGCAGTATTTT
TRBV5-1	-	TRBJ1-6	-	CASREDAGARDSPPHF	TGCGCCAGCAGAGAGGACGCAGGGGCTCGGGATTCACCCCCCCACTTT
TRBV5-5	TRBD1	TRBJ1-6	few	CASRQPRDRGNSPLHF	TGTGCCAGCAGACAACCCCGGGACAGGGGGAATTCACCCCTCCACTTT
TRBV2	-	TRBJ2-5	many	CASSEEGALETQYF	TGTGCCAGCAGTGAGGAGGGGGCGTTAGAGACCCAGTACTTC
TRBV6-2/TRBV6-3	-	TRBJ2-7	-	CASSYQDRIGSYEQYF	TGTGCCAGCAGTTACCAGGACAGAATCGGATCCTACGAGCAGTACTTC
TRBV7-3	TRBD2	TRBJ2-3	-	CASSAGLAGASDTQYF	TGTGCCAGCAGCGCCGGACTAGCGGGAGCTTCAGATACGCAGTATTTT
TRBV4-1	-	TRBJ2-5	-	CASSQRQSQETQYF	TGCGCCAGCAGCCAACGACAAAGCCAAGAGACCCAGTACTTC
TRBV5-1	-	TRBJ2-7	-	CASSSASYEQYF	TGCGCCAGCAGCTCCGCGTCCTACGAGCAGTACTTC
TRBV28	-	TRBJ1-6	-	CASSSILGPLHF	TGTGCCAGCAGTTCCATCCTCGGACCCCTCCACTTT
TRBV28	TRBD1	TRBJ1-1	many	CASSQGGLNTEAFF	TGTGCCAGCAGCCAGGGGGGCTTGAACACTGAAGCTTTCTTT